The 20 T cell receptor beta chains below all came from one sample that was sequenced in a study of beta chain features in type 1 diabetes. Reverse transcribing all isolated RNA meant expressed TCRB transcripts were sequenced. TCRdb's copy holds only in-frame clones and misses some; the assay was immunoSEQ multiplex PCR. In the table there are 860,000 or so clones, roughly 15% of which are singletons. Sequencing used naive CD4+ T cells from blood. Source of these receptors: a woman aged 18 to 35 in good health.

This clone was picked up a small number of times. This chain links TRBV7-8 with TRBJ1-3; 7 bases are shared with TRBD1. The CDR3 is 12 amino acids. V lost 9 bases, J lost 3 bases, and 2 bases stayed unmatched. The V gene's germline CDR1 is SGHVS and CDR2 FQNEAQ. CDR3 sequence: CASGTVGNTIYF. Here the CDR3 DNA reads TGTGCCAGTGGGACAGTTGGAAACACCATATATTTT.

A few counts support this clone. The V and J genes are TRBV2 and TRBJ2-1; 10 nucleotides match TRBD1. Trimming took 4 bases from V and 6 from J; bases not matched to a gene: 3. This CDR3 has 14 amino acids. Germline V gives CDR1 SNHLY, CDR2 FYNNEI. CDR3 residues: CASSADRGINEQFF. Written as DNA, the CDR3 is TGTGCCAGCAGTGCGGACAGGGGGATCAATGAGCAGTTCTTC.

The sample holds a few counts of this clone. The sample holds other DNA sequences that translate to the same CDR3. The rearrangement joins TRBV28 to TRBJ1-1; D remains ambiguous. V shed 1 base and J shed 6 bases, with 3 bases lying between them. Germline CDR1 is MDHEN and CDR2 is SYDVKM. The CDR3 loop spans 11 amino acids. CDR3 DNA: TGTGCCAGCAGTTTATTGGCTGAAGCTTTCTTT. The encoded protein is CASSLLAEAFF.

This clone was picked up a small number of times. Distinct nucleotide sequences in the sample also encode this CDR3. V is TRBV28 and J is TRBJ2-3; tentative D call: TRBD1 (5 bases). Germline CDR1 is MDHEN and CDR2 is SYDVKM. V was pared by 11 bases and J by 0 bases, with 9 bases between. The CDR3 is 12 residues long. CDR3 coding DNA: TGTGCCTCGACAGAAAGCACAGATACGCAGTATTTT. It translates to CASTESTDTQYF.

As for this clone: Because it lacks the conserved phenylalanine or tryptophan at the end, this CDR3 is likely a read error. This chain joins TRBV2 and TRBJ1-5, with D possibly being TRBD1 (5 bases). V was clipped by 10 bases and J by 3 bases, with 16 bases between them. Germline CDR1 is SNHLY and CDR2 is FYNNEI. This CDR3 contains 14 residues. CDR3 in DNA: TGTGCCACTTCAGGGAGGGGATACAATCAGCCCCAGCATCTT. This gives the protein CATSGRGYNQPQHL.

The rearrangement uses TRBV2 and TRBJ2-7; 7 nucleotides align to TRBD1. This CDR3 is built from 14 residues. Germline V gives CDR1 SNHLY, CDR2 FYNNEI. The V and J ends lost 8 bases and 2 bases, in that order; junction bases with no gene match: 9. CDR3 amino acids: CASERQQGPYEQYF. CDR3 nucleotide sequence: TGTGCCAGCGAACGACAACAGGGGCCCTACGAGCAGTACTTC.

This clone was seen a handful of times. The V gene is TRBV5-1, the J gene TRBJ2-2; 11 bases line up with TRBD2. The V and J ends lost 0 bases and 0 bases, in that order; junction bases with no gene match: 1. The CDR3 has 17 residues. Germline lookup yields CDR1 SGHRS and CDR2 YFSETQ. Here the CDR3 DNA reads TGCGCCAGCAGCTTGGAGGGACTAGCGGCGAACACCGGGGAGCTGTTTTTT. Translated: CASSLEGLAANTGELFF.

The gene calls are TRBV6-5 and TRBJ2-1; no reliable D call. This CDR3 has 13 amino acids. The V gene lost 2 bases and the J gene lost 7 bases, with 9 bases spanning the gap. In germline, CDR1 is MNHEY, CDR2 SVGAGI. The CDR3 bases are TGTGCCAGCAGTTACCTCGGGCGTAATGAGCAGTTCTTC. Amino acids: CASSYLGRNEQFF.

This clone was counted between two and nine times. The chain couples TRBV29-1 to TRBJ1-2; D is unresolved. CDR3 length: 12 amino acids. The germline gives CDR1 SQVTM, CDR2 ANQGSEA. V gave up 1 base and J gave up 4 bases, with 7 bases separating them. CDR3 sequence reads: CSVEVTVYGYTF. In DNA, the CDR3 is TGCAGCGTTGAAGTAACGGTCTATGGCTACACCTTC.

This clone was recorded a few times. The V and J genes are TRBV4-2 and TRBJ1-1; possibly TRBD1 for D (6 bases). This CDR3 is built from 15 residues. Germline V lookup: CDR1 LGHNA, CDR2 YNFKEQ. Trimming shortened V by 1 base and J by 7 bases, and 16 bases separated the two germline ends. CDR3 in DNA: TGTGCCAGCAGCCAAGGCCTCCGTCGGGGGCATGAAGCTTTCTTT. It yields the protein CASSQGLRRGHEAFF.

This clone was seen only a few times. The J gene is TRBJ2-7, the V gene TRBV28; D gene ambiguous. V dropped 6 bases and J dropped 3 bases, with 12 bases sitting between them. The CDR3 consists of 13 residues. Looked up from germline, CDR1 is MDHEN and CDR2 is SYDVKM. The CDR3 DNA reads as TGTGCCAGCAGAGGTGGCAACTACTACGAGCAGTACTTC. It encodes CASRGGNYYEQYF.

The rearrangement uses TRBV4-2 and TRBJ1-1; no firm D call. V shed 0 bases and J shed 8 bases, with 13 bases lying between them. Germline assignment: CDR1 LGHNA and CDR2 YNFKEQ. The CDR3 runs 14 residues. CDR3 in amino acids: CASSQDVRAAEAFF. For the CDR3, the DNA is TGTGCCAGCAGCCAAGATGTTCGGGCGGCAGAAGCTTTCTTT.

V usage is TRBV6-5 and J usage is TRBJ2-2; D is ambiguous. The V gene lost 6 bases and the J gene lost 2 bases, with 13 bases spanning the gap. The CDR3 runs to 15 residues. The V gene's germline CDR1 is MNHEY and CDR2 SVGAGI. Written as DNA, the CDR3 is TGTGCCAGCAGCCGACCTGCCGCCAACACCGGGGAGCTGTTTTTT. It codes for CASSRPAANTGELFF.

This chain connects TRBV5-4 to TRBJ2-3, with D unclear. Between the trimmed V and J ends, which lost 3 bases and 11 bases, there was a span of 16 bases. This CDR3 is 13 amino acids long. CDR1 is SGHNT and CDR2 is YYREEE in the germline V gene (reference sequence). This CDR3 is CASSSSPEWQQYF. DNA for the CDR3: TGTGCCAGCAGCTCCAGCCCCGAGTGGCAGCAGTATTTT.

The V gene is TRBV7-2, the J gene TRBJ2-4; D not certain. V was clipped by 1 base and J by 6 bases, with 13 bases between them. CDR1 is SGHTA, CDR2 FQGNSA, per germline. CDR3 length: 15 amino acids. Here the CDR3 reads CASSLDLGSGNIQYF. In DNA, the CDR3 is TGTGCCAGCAGCTTAGATCTGGGGTCCGGAAACATTCAGTACTTC. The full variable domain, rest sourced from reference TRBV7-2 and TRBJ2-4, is GAGVSQSPSNKVTEKGKDVELRCDPISGHTALYWYRQSLGQGLEFLIYFQGNSAPDKSGLPSDRFSAERTGGSVSTLTIQRTQQEDSAVYLCASSLDLGSGNIQYFGAGTRLSVL.

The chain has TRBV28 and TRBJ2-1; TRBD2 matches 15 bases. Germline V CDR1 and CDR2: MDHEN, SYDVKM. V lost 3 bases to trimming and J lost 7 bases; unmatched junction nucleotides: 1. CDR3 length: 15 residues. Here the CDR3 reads CASSFGTSGRNEQFF. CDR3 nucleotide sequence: TGTGCCAGCAGTTTCGGGACTAGCGGGAGGAATGAGCAGTTCTTC.

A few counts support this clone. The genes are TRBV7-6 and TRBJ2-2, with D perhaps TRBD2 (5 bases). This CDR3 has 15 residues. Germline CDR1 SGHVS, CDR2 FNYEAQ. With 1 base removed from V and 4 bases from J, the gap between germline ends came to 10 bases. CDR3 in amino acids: CASSLVGMTTGELFF. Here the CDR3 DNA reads TGTGCCAGCAGCTTAGTCGGGATGACCACCGGGGAGCTGTTTTTT.

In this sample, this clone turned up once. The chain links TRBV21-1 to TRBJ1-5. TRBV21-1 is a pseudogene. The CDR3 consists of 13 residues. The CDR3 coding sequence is TGTGCCAGCAGCAAAAACTCGAATCAGCCCCAGCATTTT. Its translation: CASSKNSNQPQHF.

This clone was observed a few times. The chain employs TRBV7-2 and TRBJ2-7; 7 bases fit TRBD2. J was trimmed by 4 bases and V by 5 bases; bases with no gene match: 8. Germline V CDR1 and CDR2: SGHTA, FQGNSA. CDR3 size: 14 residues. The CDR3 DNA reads TGTGCCAGCAGCCCGCTAGCGGCACAATACGAGCAGTACTTC. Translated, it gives CASSPLAAQYEQYF.

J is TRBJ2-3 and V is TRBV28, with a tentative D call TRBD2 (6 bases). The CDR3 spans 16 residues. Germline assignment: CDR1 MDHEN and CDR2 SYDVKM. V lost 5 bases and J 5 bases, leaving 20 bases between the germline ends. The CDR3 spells CASSLTRFGPGDTQYF. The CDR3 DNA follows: TGTGCCAGCAGTCTGACTAGATTTGGGCCGGGAGATACGCAGTATTTT.